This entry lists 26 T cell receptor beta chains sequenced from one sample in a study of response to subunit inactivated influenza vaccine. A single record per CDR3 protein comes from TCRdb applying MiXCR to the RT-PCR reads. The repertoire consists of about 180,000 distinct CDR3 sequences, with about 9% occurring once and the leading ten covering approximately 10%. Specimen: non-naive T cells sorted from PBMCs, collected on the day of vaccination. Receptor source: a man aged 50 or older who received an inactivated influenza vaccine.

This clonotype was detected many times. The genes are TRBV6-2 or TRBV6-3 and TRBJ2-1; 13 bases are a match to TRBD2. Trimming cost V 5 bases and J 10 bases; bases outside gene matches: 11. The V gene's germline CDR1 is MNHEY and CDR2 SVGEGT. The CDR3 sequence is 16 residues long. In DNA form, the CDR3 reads TGTGCCAGCAGTCGATTAACTAGCGGGAGGGCCCGAGAGCAGTTCTTC. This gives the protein CASSRLTSGRAREQFF.

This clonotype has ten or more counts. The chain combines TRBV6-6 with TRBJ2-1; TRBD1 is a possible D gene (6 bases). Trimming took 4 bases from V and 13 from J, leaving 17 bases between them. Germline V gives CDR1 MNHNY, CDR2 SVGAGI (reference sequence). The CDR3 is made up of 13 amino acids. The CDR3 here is CASSSGSKGDQFF. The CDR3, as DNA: TGTGCCAGCAGTTCGGGTAGCAAGGGGGACCAGTTCTTC.

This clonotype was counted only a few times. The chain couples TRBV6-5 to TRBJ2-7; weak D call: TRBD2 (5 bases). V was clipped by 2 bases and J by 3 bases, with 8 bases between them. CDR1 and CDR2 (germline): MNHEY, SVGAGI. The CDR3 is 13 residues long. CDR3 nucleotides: TGTGCCAGCAGTTACGTCAGCGGCTACGAGCAGTACTTC. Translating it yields CASSYVSGYEQYF.

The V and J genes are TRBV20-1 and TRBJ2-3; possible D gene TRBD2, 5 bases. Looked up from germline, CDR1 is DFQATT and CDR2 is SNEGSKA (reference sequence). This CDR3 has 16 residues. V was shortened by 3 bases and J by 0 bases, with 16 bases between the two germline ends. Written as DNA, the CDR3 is TGCAGTGCTAGGGCAATCAAGCGGTCTAGCACAGATACGCAGTATTTT. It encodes CSARAIKRSSTDTQYF.

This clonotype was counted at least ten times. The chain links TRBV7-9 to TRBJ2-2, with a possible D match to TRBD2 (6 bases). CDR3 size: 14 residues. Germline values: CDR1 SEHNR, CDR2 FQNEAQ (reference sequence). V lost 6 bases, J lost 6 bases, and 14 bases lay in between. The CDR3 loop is CASSSGPGAGELFF. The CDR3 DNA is TGTGCCAGCAGTTCGGGCCCGGGGGCCGGGGAGCTGTTTTTT.

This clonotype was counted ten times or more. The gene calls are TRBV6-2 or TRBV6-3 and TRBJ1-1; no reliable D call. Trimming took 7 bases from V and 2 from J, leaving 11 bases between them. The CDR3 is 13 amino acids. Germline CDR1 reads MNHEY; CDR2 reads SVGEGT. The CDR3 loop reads CASTLGGNTEAFF. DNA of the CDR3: TGTGCCAGCACTTTGGGCGGAAACACTGAAGCTTTCTTT.

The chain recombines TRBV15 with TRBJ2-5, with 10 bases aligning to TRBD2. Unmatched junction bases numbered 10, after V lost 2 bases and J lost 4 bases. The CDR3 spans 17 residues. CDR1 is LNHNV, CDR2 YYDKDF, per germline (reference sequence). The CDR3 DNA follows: TGTGCCACCAGCAGACCACCCCTAGCGGGAGTTGGAGAGACCCAGTACTTC. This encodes CATSRPPLAGVGETQYF.

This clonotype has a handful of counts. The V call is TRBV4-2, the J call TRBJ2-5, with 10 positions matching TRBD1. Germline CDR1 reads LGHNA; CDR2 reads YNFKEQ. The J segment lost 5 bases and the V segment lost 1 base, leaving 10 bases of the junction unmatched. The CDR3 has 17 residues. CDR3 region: CASSQAPGTGALETQYF. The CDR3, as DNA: TGTGCCAGCAGCCAAGCACCCGGGACAGGGGCCTTGGAGACCCAGTACTTC.

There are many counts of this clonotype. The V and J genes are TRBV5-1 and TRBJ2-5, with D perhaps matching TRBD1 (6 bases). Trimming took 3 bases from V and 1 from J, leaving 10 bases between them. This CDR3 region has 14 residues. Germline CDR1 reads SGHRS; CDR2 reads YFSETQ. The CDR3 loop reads CASSSGTIQETQYF. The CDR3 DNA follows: TGCGCCAGCAGCTCCGGGACAATCCAAGAGACCCAGTACTTC.

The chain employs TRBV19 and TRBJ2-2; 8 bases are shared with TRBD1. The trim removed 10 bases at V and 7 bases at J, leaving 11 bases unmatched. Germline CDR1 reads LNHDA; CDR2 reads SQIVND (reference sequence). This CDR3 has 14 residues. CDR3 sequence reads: CATEDRAIIGELFF. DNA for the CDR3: TGTGCCACCGAGGACAGGGCGATCATCGGGGAGCTGTTTTTT.

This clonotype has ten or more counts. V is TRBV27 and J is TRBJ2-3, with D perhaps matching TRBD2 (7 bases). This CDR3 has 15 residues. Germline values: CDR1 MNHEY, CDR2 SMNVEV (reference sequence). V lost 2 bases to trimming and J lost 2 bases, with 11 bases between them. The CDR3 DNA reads TGTGCCAGCAGTTTAGTGGGGGGGCCCACAGATACGCAGTATTTT. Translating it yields CASSLVGGPTDTQYF.

The CDR3 is CASTWTDTGSGNTIYF. The CDR3 DNA reads as TGTGCCAGCACGTGGACAGACACTGGCTCTGGAAACACCATATATTTT. The V call is TRBV2, the J call TRBJ1-3, with D possibly being TRBD1 (6 bases). V lost 7 bases and J 0 bases, leaving 16 bases between the germline ends. The CDR3 extends over 16 amino acids. Per germline, CDR1 SNHLY and CDR2 FYNNEI.

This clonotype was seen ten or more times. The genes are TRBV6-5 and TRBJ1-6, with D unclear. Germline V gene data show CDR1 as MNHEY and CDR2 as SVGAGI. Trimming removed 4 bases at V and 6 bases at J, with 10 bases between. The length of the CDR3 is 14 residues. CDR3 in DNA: TGTGCCAGCAGTTCGGATGACGTTAATTCACCCCTCCACTTT. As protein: CASSSDDVNSPLHF.

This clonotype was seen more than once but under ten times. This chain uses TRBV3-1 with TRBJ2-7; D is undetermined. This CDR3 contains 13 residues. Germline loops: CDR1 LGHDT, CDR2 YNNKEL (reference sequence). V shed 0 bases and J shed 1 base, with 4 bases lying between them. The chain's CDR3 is CASSQDVSYEQYF. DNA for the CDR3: TGTGCCAGCAGCCAAGATGTATCCTACGAGCAGTACTTC.

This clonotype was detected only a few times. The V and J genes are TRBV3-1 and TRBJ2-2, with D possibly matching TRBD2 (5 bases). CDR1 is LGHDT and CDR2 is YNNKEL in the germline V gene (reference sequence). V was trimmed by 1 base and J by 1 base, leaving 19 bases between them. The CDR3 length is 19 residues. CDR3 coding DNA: TGTGCCAGCAGCCAAGTGGTAAAGGGAGCCAATATGAACACCGGGGAGCTGTTTTTT. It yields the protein CASSQVVKGANMNTGELFF.

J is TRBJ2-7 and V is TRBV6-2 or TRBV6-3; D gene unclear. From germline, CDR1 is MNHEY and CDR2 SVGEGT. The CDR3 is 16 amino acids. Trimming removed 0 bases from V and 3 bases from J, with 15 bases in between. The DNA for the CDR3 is TGTGCCAGCAGTTACTCGATTCTATTACGGAACTACGAGCAGTACTTC. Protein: CASSYSILLRNYEQYF.

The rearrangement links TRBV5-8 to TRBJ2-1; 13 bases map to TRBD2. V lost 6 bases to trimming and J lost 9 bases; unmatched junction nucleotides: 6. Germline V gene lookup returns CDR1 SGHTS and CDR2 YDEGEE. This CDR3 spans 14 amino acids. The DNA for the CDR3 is TGTGCCAGCAACAGACTAGCGGGGGGCCGTGAGCAGTTCTTC. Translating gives CASNRLAGGREQFF.

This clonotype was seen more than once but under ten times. CDR3 in DNA: TGTGCCACCAGTGATAAGGGCAGGGGGCTAAGGGAGACCCAGTACTTC. Protein: CATSDKGRGLRETQYF. The V and J genes are TRBV24-1 and TRBJ2-5; 8 bases line up with TRBD1. The CDR3 totals 16 residues. V shed 3 bases and J 5 bases; nucleotides not matched to a gene: 10. Germline CDR1 KGHDR, CDR2 SFDVKD.

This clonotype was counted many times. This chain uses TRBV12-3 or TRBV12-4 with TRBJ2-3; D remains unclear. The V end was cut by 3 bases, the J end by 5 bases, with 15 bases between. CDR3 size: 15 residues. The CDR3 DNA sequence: TGTGCCAGCAGTTTTCTGGGGTCCCCACAAGATACGCAGTATTTT. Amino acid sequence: CASSFLGSPQDTQYF.

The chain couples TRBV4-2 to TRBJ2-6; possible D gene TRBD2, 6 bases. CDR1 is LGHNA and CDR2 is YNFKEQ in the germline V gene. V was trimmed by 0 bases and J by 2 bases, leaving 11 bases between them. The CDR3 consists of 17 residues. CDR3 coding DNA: TGTGCCAGCAGCCAAGATCTCGGGACTGCTGGGGCCAACGTCCTGACTTTC. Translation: CASSQDLGTAGANVLTF.

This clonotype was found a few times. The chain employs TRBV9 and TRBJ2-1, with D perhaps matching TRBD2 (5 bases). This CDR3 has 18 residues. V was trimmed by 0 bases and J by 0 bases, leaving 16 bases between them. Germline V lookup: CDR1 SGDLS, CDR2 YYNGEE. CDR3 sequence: CASSVDPQTTFSYNEQFF. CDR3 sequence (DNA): TGTGCCAGCAGCGTAGACCCTCAGACTACCTTCTCCTACAATGAGCAGTTCTTC.

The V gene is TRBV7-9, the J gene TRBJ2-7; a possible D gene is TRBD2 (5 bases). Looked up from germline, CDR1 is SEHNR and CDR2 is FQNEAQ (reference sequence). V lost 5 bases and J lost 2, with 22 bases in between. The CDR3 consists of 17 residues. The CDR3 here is CASSPQRGSLGTYEQYF. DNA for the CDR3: TGTGCCAGCAGCCCCCAGAGAGGGTCACTAGGGACCTACGAGCAGTACTTC.

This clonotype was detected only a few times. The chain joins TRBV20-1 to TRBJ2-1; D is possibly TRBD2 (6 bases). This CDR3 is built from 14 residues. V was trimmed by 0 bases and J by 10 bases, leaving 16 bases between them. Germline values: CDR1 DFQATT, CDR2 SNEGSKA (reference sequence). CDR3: CSARDRREWREQFF. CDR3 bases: TGCAGTGCTAGAGATCGTCGGGAGTGGAGGGAGCAGTTCTTC.

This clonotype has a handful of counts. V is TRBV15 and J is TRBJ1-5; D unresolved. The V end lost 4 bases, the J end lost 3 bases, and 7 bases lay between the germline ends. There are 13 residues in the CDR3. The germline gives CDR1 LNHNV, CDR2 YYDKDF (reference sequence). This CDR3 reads CATSTADNQPQHF. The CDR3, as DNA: TGTGCCACCAGCACGGCCGACAATCAGCCCCAGCATTTT.

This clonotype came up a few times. This chain's CDR3 is CASSQLGKSGTLTDTQYF. CDR3 coding DNA: TGTGCCAGCAGCCAATTAGGCAAGAGCGGGACGTTAACAGATACGCAGTATTTT. The gene calls are TRBV4-2 and TRBJ2-3; 7 nucleotides align to TRBD2. This CDR3 has 18 residues. The V segment lost 2 bases and the J segment 3 bases; nucleotides outside the gene matches: 14. Germline values: CDR1 LGHNA, CDR2 YNFKEQ.

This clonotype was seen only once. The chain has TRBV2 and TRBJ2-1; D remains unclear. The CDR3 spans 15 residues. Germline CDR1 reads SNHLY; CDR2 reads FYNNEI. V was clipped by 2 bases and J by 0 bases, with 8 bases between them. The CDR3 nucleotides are TGTGCCAGCAGTGAAATCAGGAGCTCCTACAATGAGCAGTTCTTC. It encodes CASSEIRSSYNEQFF. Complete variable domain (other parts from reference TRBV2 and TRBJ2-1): EPEVTQTPSHQVTQMGQEVILRCVPISNHLYFYWYRQILGQKVEFLVSFYNNEISEKSEIFDDQFSVERPDGSNFTLKIRSTKLEDSAMYFCASSEIRSSYNEQFFGPGTRLTVL.